This TCR beta chain was identified during a study of cytomegalovirus exposure and HLA in healthy donors. Whole-study results and caveats: Judged likely to be a sequencing artifact was a cluster of highly shared sequence variants.

Amplification used 60 Vbeta primers and 13 Jbeta primers. Clones were sequenced by immunoSEQ multiplex PCR, and TCRdb holds only the in-frame ones, with some missing. There are more than 110,000 clones in the sample; 80% occur only once, and about 2.2% lies in the top ten. Regarding this clone: The antigen is not known.

This clonotype originated in a man aged 30 to 39 in good health and CMV-seronegative. Sequences were obtained from PBMCs.

This CDR3 reads CASSGIRGNSSGANVLTF. The CDR3 DNA reads TGCGCCAGCAGTGGGATAAGGGGCAATTCCTCTGGGGCCAACGTCCTGACTTTC. The chain uses TRBV10-1 and TRBJ2-6, with D possibly matching TRBD1 (5 bases). V lost 4 bases and J 0 bases, leaving 16 bases between the germline ends. In germline, CDR1 is WNHNN, CDR2 SYGVQD (reference sequence). The CDR3 is made up of 18 amino acids.